The present entry profiles one TCR beta chain with its context. The sample belongs to a study of T cells after yellow fever vaccination. Overall study: Preparation used SMART-Seq v4 Ultra Low Input for the low-cell-number fractions.

It was through 5'RACE template switching that TCR cDNA was made, with a universal primer site and UMIs added. TCRdb used MiXCR to reprocess the 5' RACE reads, holding one entry per CDR3 protein. The sample has 510,000 or so distinct CDR3 sequences; 15% to 20% are singletons. This CDR3 spans 13 amino acids. Losses at the gene ends were 5 bases for V and 8 bases for J; bases not matched to a gene: 7. CDR1 MNHEY and CDR2 SMNVEV come from the germline V gene (reference sequence). This clonotype originated in a man in his thirties or forties who received the YFV17D yellow fever vaccine. The chain is built from TRBV27 and TRBJ1-1; 8 bases are shared with TRBD1. Sequenced material: PBMCs, taken 15 days after the yellow fever booster vaccination. The CDR3 DNA sequence: TGTGCCAGCAGTACCTTCCGGGACAGGGAAGCTTTCTTT. Protein sequence: CASSTFRDREAFF.